This entry features one T cell receptor (beta chain) sequence. Its specificity is not known. These data originate in a study of T-cell memory formation after mild COVID-19. Across the study: TCR clusters mostly belonged to single donors. Overall study findings and caveats: In second-wave clones peaking day 37, SARS-CoV-2 specificity remained unconfirmed. From day 15 to 85, contracting clones were balanced between CD4 and CD8, whereas later expanders leaned toward CD4+.

Germline CDR1 reads MNHEY; CDR2 reads SMNVEV (reference sequence). The CDR3 covers 14 residues. Trimming cost V 7 bases and J 3 bases; bases outside gene matches: 8. 5'RACE primed from the constant segment yielded TCR alpha and TCR beta cDNA libraries bearing sample barcodes and UMIs. TCRdb reprocessed the 5' RACE reads with MiXCR, giving one entry per CDR3 protein. The table has about 260,000 distinct CDR3 sequences, 16% seen once; the top ten hold around a fifth. V is TRBV27 and J is TRBJ1-2, with 7 bases matching TRBD1. This sequence was found in a man between 18 and 29 years old who had mild COVID-19 (a few samples of this study predate the infection). Cell type and time point are not known. The sample was PBMCs or a T cell subset sorted from them (not recorded which). The CDR3 nucleotides are TGTGCCAGCACCTCAAGACAGGGTGACTATGGCTACACCTTC. Its translation is CASTSRQGDYGYTF.